The 12 T cell receptor beta chains reported below all come from one sample, sequenced in a study of blood T cell repertoires in COVID-19. This table comes from immunoSEQ multiplex PCR, and its TCRdb copy is limited to in-frame clones, with some not included. The sample lists under 250,000 clones, roughly 84% occurring once. The sample comprised peripheral blood. The receptors stem from a woman in her twenties or thirties who had recovered from COVID-19.

This chain joins TRBV29-1 and TRBJ1-1; D gene ambiguous. The V end lost 4 bases, the J end lost 3 bases, and 6 bases lay between the germline ends. The CDR3 extends over 11 amino acids. Per the germline V gene, CDR1 is SQVTM and CDR2 is ANQGSEA. The CDR3 nucleotides are TGCAGCGTTGTGAGGGACACTGAAGCTTTCTTT. It codes for CSVVRDTEAFF. The full variable domain, in which reference TRBV29-1 and TRBJ1-1 provide the parts outside the CDR3, is SAVISQKPSRDICQRGTSLTIQCQVDSQVTMMFWYRQQPGQSLTLIATANQGSEATYESGFVIDKFPISRPNLTFSTLTVSNMSPEDSSIYLCSVVRDTEAFFGQGTRLTVV.

This clone was counted only a few times. The rearrangement links TRBV9 to TRBJ1-5; 9 bases agree with TRBD1. Germline lookup yields CDR1 SGDLS and CDR2 YYNGEE. This CDR3 is built from 19 residues. Losses at the gene ends were 3 bases for V and 0 bases for J; bases not matched to a gene: 13. CDR3 in DNA: TGTGCCAGCAGCGCGGACAGGGGTCGGCCACTGTGTAGCAATCAGCCCCAGCATTTT. It codes for CASSADRGRPLCSNQPQHF.

V and J are TRBV5-1 and TRBJ1-1; TRBD1 aligns across 9 bases. Germline values: CDR1 SGHRS, CDR2 YFSETQ. With 0 bases clipped from V and 8 bases from J, the junction kept 2 bases outside the gene matches. This CDR3 comprises 13 residues. The CDR3 region is CASSLAGQGEAFF. For the CDR3, the DNA is TGCGCCAGCAGCTTGGCAGGACAGGGGGAAGCTTTCTTT.

The V gene is TRBV5-6, the J gene TRBJ2-1, with TRBD2 as a possible D gene (6 bases). V lost 3 bases to trimming and J lost 0 bases, with 19 bases between them. The CDR3 runs to 18 residues. Germline CDR1 reads SGHDT; CDR2 reads YYEEEE. The CDR3 nucleotides read TGTGCCAGCAGCTCCTTTCAAACTCTAGCGAGCTCCTACAATGAGCAGTTCTTC. This translates into CASSSFQTLASSYNEQFF.

The V gene is TRBV28, the J gene TRBJ2-3; 9 bases map to TRBD2. Germline values: CDR1 MDHEN, CDR2 SYDVKM. The CDR3 contains 17 residues. The V and J ends lost 5 bases and 6 bases, in that order; junction bases with no gene match: 15. CDR3 bases: TGTGCCAGCAGTCTTATAGCGGGAGTGGGTACCCCGGATACGCAGTATTTT. Translated, it gives CASSLIAGVGTPDTQYF.

The chain has TRBV29-1 and TRBJ1-2, with 7 bases aligning to TRBD1. CDR1 is SQVTM and CDR2 is ANQGSEA in the germline V gene. V lost 6 bases, J lost 4 bases, and 2 bases stayed unmatched. The CDR3 runs to 11 residues. CDR3 sequence: CSVGTVYGYTF. Written as DNA, the CDR3 is TGCAGCGTCGGGACAGTCTATGGCTACACCTTC.

The J gene is TRBJ2-1, the V gene TRBV5-1; 9 bases match TRBD1. CDR1 is SGHRS and CDR2 is YFSETQ in the germline V gene. The CDR3 length is 15 residues. Trimming took 7 bases from V and 3 from J; bases not matched to a gene: 8. CDR3 nucleotide sequence: TGCGCCAGCGGTTCCGGACAGGGGCTCTACAATGAGCAGTTCTTC. This gives the protein CASGSGQGLYNEQFF.

V and J are TRBV7-9 and TRBJ2-5; TRBD2 might be the D (7 bases). V shed 5 bases and J shed 5 bases, with 15 bases lying between them. Germline CDR1 reads SEHNR; CDR2 reads FQNEAQ (reference sequence). This CDR3 comprises 14 residues. CDR3 protein: CASSGSTGGETQYF. For the CDR3, the DNA is TGTGCCAGCAGCGGCTCCACGGGGGGCGAGACCCAGTACTTC.

Only a few counts were recorded for this clone. The J gene is TRBJ2-1, the V gene TRBV19; 8 nucleotides align to TRBD1. J lost 0 bases, V lost 5 bases, and 3 bases had no gene match. The CDR3 contains 15 residues. Germline CDR1 LNHDA, CDR2 SQIVND (reference sequence). This CDR3 reads CASSVDRGSYNEQFF. CDR3 coding DNA: TGTGCCAGTAGTGTTGACAGGGGCTCCTACAATGAGCAGTTCTTC.

Many counts were recorded for this clone. V and J are TRBV28 and TRBJ1-5; D uncertain. Germline V gene sequence: CDR1 MDHEN, CDR2 SYDVKM. The CDR3 loop spans 16 amino acids. Trimming pared 6 bases from V and 1 base from J, leaving 16 bases between. The CDR3 is CASSPSGFSSNQPQHF. The CDR3 bases are TGTGCCAGCAGCCCTTCGGGGTTTTCAAGCAATCAGCCCCAGCATTTT.

The chain recombines TRBV2 with TRBJ2-1; no definite D call. This CDR3 is built from 16 residues. The V end was cut by 3 bases, the J end by 0 bases, with 12 bases between. Germline V gene data show CDR1 as SNHLY and CDR2 as FYNNEI. The CDR3, as DNA: TGTGCCAGCAGTGATATGATCGGTAACTCCTACAATGAGCAGTTCTTC. Translated: CASSDMIGNSYNEQFF.

The chain has TRBV12-5 and TRBJ2-1; 7 bases match TRBD1. The CDR3 extends over 15 amino acids. The trim removed 0 bases at V and 5 bases at J, leaving 4 bases unmatched. CDR1 and CDR2 from the germline V gene are LGHNT and FRNRAP. The CDR3 is CASGLVPQGDNEQFF. In DNA, the CDR3 is TGTGCTAGTGGTTTGGTACCCCAGGGGGACAATGAGCAGTTCTTC.